This passage covers 27 T cell receptor beta chains from one sample sequenced in a study of T-cell reconstitution after alpha-beta-depleted transplantation in children. TCRbeta library construction was performed incorporating unique molecular identifiers. TCRdb reprocessed the PCR reads with MiXCR, giving one entry per CDR3 protein. The sample contains 350,000 to 500,000 distinct CDR3 sequences, 43% of which appear only once. Material: PBMCs, obtained before TCRalphabeta/CD19-depleted stem cell transplant. The receptors were gathered from a girl aged 2-10 years with aplastic anemia, due to receive a stem cell transplant.

The chain links TRBV14 to TRBJ2-4, with 9 bases that match TRBD2. The length of the CDR3 is 19 residues. The trim removed 3 bases at V and 0 bases at J, leaving 12 bases unmatched. In germline, CDR1 is SGHDN, CDR2 FVKESK. CDR3 nucleotide sequence: TGTGCCAGCAGCCATTCAACTAGCGGGTCCCCCGGAGCCAAAAACATTCAGTACTTC. Residues: CASSHSTSGSPGAKNIQYF.

This clonotype was counted many times. The chain couples TRBV12-3 or TRBV12-4 to TRBJ1-5; 8 positions match TRBD1. Losses at the gene ends were 6 bases for V and 7 bases for J; bases not matched to a gene: 8. There are 14 residues in the CDR3. CDR3 loop: CASSPTGDGQPQHF. The CDR3 coding sequence is TGTGCCAGCAGCCCGACAGGGGACGGACAGCCCCAGCATTTT.

The rearrangement joins TRBV11-3 to TRBJ2-3, with a weak D call TRBD2 (6 bases). Germline values: CDR1 SGHNT, CDR2 YENEEA. CDR3 size: 13 residues. V gave up 5 bases and J gave up 7 bases, with 13 bases separating them. Written as DNA, the CDR3 is TGTGCCAGCAGCCTGACTAGTGACAATACGCAGTATTTT. Its protein is CASSLTSDNTQYF.

This clonotype was observed a handful of times. This chain uses TRBV7-9 with TRBJ2-2, with no clear D. The CDR3 is 14 amino acids. Deletions cut 5 bases from V and 0 bases from J, with 7 bases between. The V gene's germline CDR1 is SEHNR and CDR2 FQNEAQ (reference sequence). The CDR3 here is CASSIEANTGELFF. CDR3 nucleotides: TGTGCCAGCAGCATAGAAGCGAACACCGGGGAGCTGTTTTTT. Full variable domain (missing parts from reference TRBV7-9 and TRBJ2-2): DTGVSQNPRHKITKRGQNVTFRCDPISEHNRLYWYRQTLGQGPEFLTYFQNEAQLEKSRLLSDRFSAERPKGSFSTLEIQRTEQGDSAMYLCASSIEANTGELFFGEGSRLTVL.

The chain has TRBV6-1 and TRBJ1-1; the D is unclear. Germline values: CDR1 MNHNS, CDR2 SASEGT. V shed 7 bases and J shed 1 base, with 13 bases lying between them. The CDR3 loop spans 14 amino acids. This CDR3 reads CASNKRVGNTEAFF. CDR3 sequence (DNA): TGTGCCAGCAACAAGAGGGTAGGGAACACTGAAGCTTTCTTT.

This clonotype was found many times. The genes are TRBV9 and TRBJ1-3; 8 bases are shared with TRBD1. The CDR3 length is 17 residues. The V and J ends lost 0 bases and 2 bases, in that order; junction bases with no gene match: 7. Germline CDR1 and CDR2: SGDLS and YYNGEE. CDR3 coding DNA: TGTGCCAGCAGCGTAGCGTCCGGACAGGGTACTGGAAACACCATATATTTT. Its protein product is CASSVASGQGTGNTIYF.

To note about this clonotype: Its ends do not fully match the called genes, so a read error is possible. The rearrangement links TRBV20-1 to TRBJ2-5; TRBD1 matches at 7 bases. This CDR3 spans 15 amino acids. CDR1 is DFQATT and CDR2 is SNEGSKA in the germline V gene (reference sequence). The CDR3 protein is CSATIAGGFVETQYF. The CDR3 DNA sequence: TGCAGTGCTACGATCGCAGGGGGTTTTGTAGAGACCCAATACTTC.

V is TRBV10-2 and J is TRBJ2-3; 8 bases match TRBD2. The germline V gene encodes CDR1 WSHSY and CDR2 SAAADI. The CDR3 is made up of 14 amino acids. The V gene end was trimmed by 6 bases and the J gene end by 1 base; junction bases not matched to a gene: 3. The CDR3 loop reads CASSQRERTDTQYF. CDR3 DNA sequence: TGCGCCAGCAGCCAGCGGGAGCGCACAGATACGCAGTATTTT.

On this clonotype itself: A single base separates this from a much larger clone, so it may be a read error. The conserved final phenylalanine or tryptophan is absent from the CDR3, which likely points to a read error. CDR3 nucleotides: TGCGCCAGCAGCTTGGGTAGCGGGACTCGCGCGAACACCGGGGAGCTGTTTTAT. As protein: CASSLGSGTRANTGELFY. This chain uses TRBV5-1 with TRBJ2-2, with 8 nucleotides matching TRBD2. V shed 0 bases and J 0 bases; nucleotides not matched to a gene: 7. The CDR3 length is 18 residues. Per the germline V gene, CDR1 is SGHRS and CDR2 is YFSETQ.

This clonotype was recorded many times. This chain joins TRBV29-1 and TRBJ2-1; 8 bases line up with TRBD1. J was trimmed by 5 bases and V by 7 bases; bases with no gene match: 7. The CDR3 is 13 amino acids. The germline CDR1 and CDR2 sequences are SQVTM and ANQGSEA. The CDR3 DNA sequence: TGCAGCGGACAGGGGAGAGCTCACAATGAGCAGTTCTTC. Translation gives CSGQGRAHNEQFF.

This clonotype was observed a few times. The CDR3 reads CASSPTSGITQETQYF. In nucleotides, the CDR3 is TGTGCCAGCTCACCCACTAGCGGGATAACTCAAGAGACCCAGTACTTC. The chain couples TRBV18 to TRBJ2-5; 10 bases fit TRBD2. Germline loops: CDR1 KGHSH, CDR2 LQKENI. This CDR3 has 16 residues. Trimming removed 3 bases from V and 2 bases from J; junction bases left unmatched: 6.

This clonotype has ten or more counts. CDR3 in amino acids: CASSQGTGYSYEQYF. In nucleotides, the CDR3 is TGTGCCAGCAGCCAGGGGACAGGCTACTCCTACGAGCAGTACTTC. This chain uses TRBV14 with TRBJ2-7; 8 nucleotides align to TRBD1. CDR3 length: 15 amino acids. Germline V gene lookup returns CDR1 SGHDN and CDR2 FVKESK. V lost 3 bases to trimming and J lost 0 bases; unmatched junction nucleotides: 4.

This clonotype has a handful of counts. The V and J genes are TRBV27 and TRBJ2-3; possibly TRBD1 for D (6 bases). The CDR3 extends over 16 amino acids. Germline CDR1 MNHEY, CDR2 SMNVEV (reference sequence). Trimming removed 5 bases at V and 2 bases at J, with 17 bases between. CDR3 DNA: TGTGCCAGCAGTCCATACAGGGAACAACCCACAGATACGCAGTATTTT. Its protein product is CASSPYREQPTDTQYF.

The chain links TRBV7-8 to TRBJ2-1; D is unclear. This CDR3 has 16 residues. V lost 2 bases to trimming and J lost 0 bases, with 11 bases between them. Germline-derived CDR1 and CDR2 are SGHVS and FQNEAQ. The CDR3 bases are TGTGCCAGCAGCTTATATGACGGTGACTCCTACAATGAGCAGTTCTTC. It translates to CASSLYDGDSYNEQFF.

At least ten counts were recorded for this clonotype. The chain employs TRBV6-1 and TRBJ2-1; D possibly corresponds to TRBD2 (5 bases). Trimming removed 2 bases at V and 10 bases at J, with 6 bases between. Germline V CDR1 and CDR2: MNHNS, SASEGT. The CDR3 runs to 11 residues. CDR3 in DNA: TGTGCCAGCAGTGAACCGGGGGAGCAGTTCTTC. Its protein is CASSEPGEQFF.

The table lists this clonotype with many counts. The CDR3: CASSRYLGAGTDTQYF. The CDR3 DNA sequence: TGCGCCAGCAGCCGGTACCTAGGTGCGGGCACAGATACGCAGTATTTT. This chain links TRBV4-3 with TRBJ2-3, with unresolved D. CDR3 size: 16 residues. V shed 4 bases and J shed 1 base, with 15 bases lying between them. Germline V CDR1 and CDR2: LGHNA, YSLEER.

CDR3 amino acids: CSARGAQGIENTGELFF. For the CDR3, the DNA is TGCAGTGCTAGAGGGGCGCAGGGGATCGAGAACACCGGGGAGCTGTTTTTT. The chain combines TRBV20-1 with TRBJ2-2; the D gene is possibly TRBD1 (6 bases). The length of the CDR3 is 17 residues. The V gene lost 1 base and the J gene lost 1 base, with 16 bases spanning the gap. CDR1 is DFQATT and CDR2 is SNEGSKA in the germline V gene (reference sequence).

At least ten counts were recorded for this clonotype. The chain joins TRBV19 to TRBJ2-7; 7 bases match TRBD1. Trimming cost V 6 bases and J 10 bases; bases outside gene matches: 6. The germline CDR1 and CDR2 sequences are LNHDA and SQIVND (reference sequence). The CDR3 has 11 amino acids. CDR3 loop: CASRNRGRQYF. CDR3 in DNA: TGTGCCAGTAGGAACAGGGGTCGCCAGTACTTC.

This clonotype was seen many times. This chain's CDR3 is CASSLAPGQGDYGYTF. The CDR3 bases are TGCGCCAGCAGCTTGGCCCCGGGACAGGGGGACTATGGCTACACCTTC. The chain links TRBV5-1 to TRBJ1-2; 11 bases are shared with TRBD1. This CDR3 has 16 residues. Germline-derived CDR1 and CDR2 are SGHRS and YFSETQ. V trimming: 0 bases; J trimming: 3 bases; junction bases outside the gene matches: 4.

This clonotype has just a few counts. The V and J genes are TRBV5-5 and TRBJ2-7; 8 bases agree with TRBD1. Per germline, CDR1 SGHKS and CDR2 YYEKEE (reference sequence). This CDR3 region has 14 residues. The V segment lost 5 bases and the J segment 6 bases; nucleotides outside the gene matches: 10. CDR3 sequence: CASSSTGDLSEQYF. DNA of the CDR3: TGTGCCAGCAGTTCGACAGGGGACCTCTCCGAGCAGTACTTC.

The chain couples TRBV21-1 to TRBJ2-7; TRBD2, the table's D call, was not compared with the DNA. TRBV21-1 counts as a pseudogene. The CDR3 is 16 residues long. The CDR3 DNA follows: TGTGCCAGCAGCACCTCTAGCGGGAGGGGGGCCTACGAGCAGTACTTC. Its translation: CASSTSSGRGAYEQYF.

The chain uses TRBV20-1 and TRBJ1-5; a possible D gene is TRBD1 (5 bases). The CDR3 totals 11 residues. Trimming shortened V by 6 bases and J by 9 bases, and 12 bases separated the two germline ends. Per the germline V gene, CDR1 is DFQATT and CDR2 is SNEGSKA (reference sequence). The DNA of the CDR3 is TGCAGTGCGTTATGGCAGGGGCCCCAGCATTTT. This translates into CSALWQGPQHF.

This clonotype was detected only a few times. This sequence joins TRBV6-2 or TRBV6-3 and TRBJ2-5; D remains ambiguous. Per the germline V gene, CDR1 is MNHEY and CDR2 is SVGEGT. CDR3 length: 10 residues. V lost 9 bases and J lost 4, with 6 bases in between. The CDR3 region is CASRRETQYF. The CDR3, as DNA: TGTGCCAGTCGGCGAGAGACCCAGTACTTC.

The J gene is TRBJ2-5, the V gene TRBV14; 7 nucleotides match TRBD1. V was pared by 0 bases and J by 1 base, with 5 bases of the junction left unmatched. Germline loops: CDR1 SGHDN, CDR2 FVKESK. This CDR3 has 16 amino acids. The CDR3 bases are TGTGCCAGCAGCCAAGATATGGACAGGTCCCAAGAGACCCAGTACTTC. Translating it yields CASSQDMDRSQETQYF.

The V and J genes are TRBV30 and TRBJ2-2; either TRBD1 or TRBD2 may fit D (5 bases each). This CDR3 has 14 amino acids. CDR1 is GTSNPN, CDR2 SVGIG, per germline (reference sequence). V dropped 0 bases and J dropped 5 bases, with 10 bases sitting between them. The CDR3 region is CAWSVRGSTGELFF. CDR3 nucleotide sequence: TGTGCCTGGAGTGTCCGGGGCTCGACCGGGGAGCTGTTTTTT.

As concerns this clonotype: This may be a read error, as it is one base from a much larger clone. This rearrangement joins TRBV7-9 to TRBJ2-7; TRBD2 is a possible D gene (6 bases). This CDR3 has 13 amino acids. Germline CDR1 SEHNR, CDR2 FQNEAQ (reference sequence). The CDR3 coding sequence is TGTACCAGCAGCTTAACGGGAGCCTACGAGCAGTACTTC. This encodes CTSSLTGAYEQYF.

For this clonotype: The junction does not match germline at one end; this may be a read error. The chain joins TRBV15 to TRBJ1-1; TRBD1 agrees at 9 bases. This CDR3 is 14 amino acids long. Germline CDR1 is LNHNV and CDR2 is YYDKDF (reference sequence). The CDR3 coding sequence is TGTGCCACCGGCAGAGACAGGGGGGACACTGAAGCTTTCTTT. This translates into CATGRDRGDTEAFF.